These T cell receptor beta chains were read from a single sample in a study of blood T cell repertoires in COVID-19. The assay was immunoSEQ multiplex PCR, and TCRdb's table has in-frame clones only and misses some. The sample has roughly 290,000 clones, approximately 83% seen once. The sequencing input was PBMCs or T cells enriched from blood (not recorded which). These receptors originate from a young man who had recovered from COVID-19. Both conserved end residues are part of each CDR3. The D gene is left open where the match is weak. Only part of the rows carry a size: once, few, many, or a class if the clone is expanded.

TRBV19	NA	TRBD1	TRBJ1-2	CASSLSGTGSGGYTF	TGTGCCAGTAGTTTATCCGGGACAGGGTCGGGCGGCTACACCTTC
TRBV19	NA	NA	TRBJ1-1	CATAKGGVNTEAFF	TGTGCCACCGCAAAAGGGGGAGTGAACACTGAAGCTTTCTTT
TRBV30	NA	NA	TRBJ1-4	CAWSPGGNNEKLFF	TGTGCCTGGAGCCCTGGCGGGAATAATGAAAAACTGTTTTTT
TRBV5-5	NA	TRBD2	TRBJ2-1	CASNRLAGGLKYNEQFF	TGTGCCAGCAACCGACTAGCGGGGGGGCTAAAATACAATGAGCAGTTCTTC
TRBV5-4	NA	NA	TRBJ2-7	CASSFAAGASYEQYF	TGTGCCAGCAGCTTCGCGGCAGGGGCTTCCTACGAGCAGTACTTC
TRBV5-1	once	TRBD2	TRBJ2-5	CASSPSAGGHFQETQYF	TGCGCCAGCAGCCCCTCGGCGGGGGGGCATTTTCAAGAGACCCAGTACTTC
TRBV2	NA	TRBD1	TRBJ1-1	CASDPGTGNTEAFF	TGTGCCAGTGACCCCGGGACAGGGAACACTGAAGCTTTCTTT
TRBV6-5	NA	NA	TRBJ1-4	CASGGSSGEKLFF	TGTGCCAGCGGAGGAAGTTCGGGGGAAAAACTGTTTTTT
TRBV3-1/TRBV3-2	few	NA	TRBJ2-2	CASSQGTTNTGELFF	TGTGCCAGCAGCCAAGGGACAACGAACACCGGGGAGCTGTTTTTT
TRBV12-5	NA	NA	TRBJ1-2	CASGLPPSSYGYTF	TGTGCTAGTGGTTTGCCCCCTTCTAGCTATGGCTACACCTTC
TRBV19	NA	NA	TRBJ1-2	CASTGGRGYTF	TGTGCCAGTACCGGTGGGCGAGGCTACACCTTC
TRBV6-5	NA	TRBD1	TRBJ1-2	CASRPDRGGYGYTF	TGTGCCAGCAGACCCGACAGGGGCGGATATGGCTACACCTTC
TRBV18	few	TRBD1	TRBJ2-5	CASSPSGQGAGQETQYF	TGTGCCAGCTCACCATCGGGACAGGGGGCCGGTCAAGAGACCCAGTACTTC
TRBV6-2/TRBV6-3	few	TRBD1	TRBJ2-7	CASSDRGFYEQYF	TGTGCCAGCAGTGACAGGGGGTTCTACGAGCAGTACTTC
TRBV19	few	NA	TRBJ1-2	CASSINRYYGYTF	TGTGCCAGTAGTATAAACAGGTACTATGGCTACACCTTC
TRBV7-2	NA	NA	TRBJ2-5	CASSPNTGAEETQYF	TGTGCCAGCAGCCCGAACACTGGGGCGGAAGAGACCCAGTACTTC
TRBV5-4	NA	TRBD1	TRBJ1-1	CASSLASGGEAFF	TGTGCCAGCAGCTTGGCTTCAGGGGGTGAAGCTTTCTTT
TRBV5-8	NA	TRBD1	TRBJ1-5	CASSLDRGNQPQHF	TGTGCCAGCAGCCTCGACAGGGGAAATCAGCCCCAGCATTTT
TRBV24-1	few	NA	TRBJ1-2	CATSDPTGVSGYTF	TGTGCCACCAGTGATCCAACAGGCGTTTCTGGCTACACCTTC
TRBV10-1	NA	NA	TRBJ1-2	CASGDSYGYTF	TGCGCCAGCGGAGACAGCTATGGCTACACCTTC
TRBV15	NA	NA	TRBJ2-1	CATSRDRVSYNEQFF	TGTGCCACCAGCAGAGACAGGGTCTCCTACAATGAGCAGTTCTTC
TRBV5-6	NA	NA	TRBJ1-5	CASSLAQSNQPQHF	TGTGCCAGCAGCTTGGCACAGAGCAATCAGCCCCAGCATTTT
TRBV4-3	NA	NA	TRBJ2-3	CASSQDSLTDTQYF	TGCGCCAGCAGCCAAGACTCCCTCACAGATACGCAGTATTTT
TRBV9	NA	NA	TRBJ2-5	CASSVAGWETQYF	TGTGCCAGCAGCGTAGCAGGGTGGGAGACCCAGTACTTC
TRBV30	NA	NA	TRBJ1-2	CAWATGFGYGYTF	TGTGCCTGGGCGACTGGTTTCGGCTATGGCTACACCTTC
TRBV6-5	NA	NA	TRBJ1-1	CASSYEGGTEAFF	TGTGCCAGCAGTTACGAGGGAGGCACTGAAGCTTTCTTT
TRBV2	NA	TRBD2	TRBJ2-5	CASSELAGGETQYF	TGTGCCAGCAGTGAACTAGCGGGGGGAGAGACCCAGTACTTC
TRBV7-9	NA	TRBD2	TRBJ2-5	CASSLPLLAGGVETQYF	TGTGCCAGCAGCTTACCTTTACTAGCGGGGGGGGTAGAGACCCAGTACTTC
TRBV6-5	NA	TRBD1	TRBJ2-5	CASSYYTGTGGKPQYF	TGTGCCAGCAGTTACTACACCGGGACAGGGGGCAAGCCCCAGTACTTC
TRBV12-5	NA	TRBD1	TRBJ2-7	CASGVDRGDKQYF	TGTGCTAGTGGCGTTGACAGGGGGGACAAGCAGTACTTC
TRBV3-1/TRBV3-2	NA	NA	TRBJ1-1	CASSSGGATEAFF	TGTGCCAGCAGCTCAGGAGGGGCCACTGAAGCTTTCTTT
TRBV19	NA	NA	TRBJ2-1	CASSIMAGLNEQFF	TGTGCCAGTAGTATAATGGCAGGGCTCAATGAGCAGTTCTTC
TRBV7-2	NA	TRBD1	TRBJ2-3	CASSWDRQTDTQYF	TGTGCCAGCAGCTGGGACAGGCAAACAGATACGCAGTATTTT
TRBV10-3	NA	TRBD2	TRBJ2-1	CATSRTTSGYNEQFF	TGTGCCACGTCTCGTACGACTAGCGGGTACAATGAGCAGTTCTTC
TRBV25-1	NA	TRBD1	TRBJ1-1	CASSDGQGLGTEAFF	TGTGCCAGCAGTGACGGACAGGGGCTAGGGACTGAAGCTTTCTTT
TRBV13	NA	NA	TRBJ1-1	CASSLNRKALNTEAFF	TGTGCCAGCAGCTTAAACAGAAAAGCTCTGAACACTGAAGCTTTCTTT
TRBV2	NA	NA	TRBJ2-7	CASSEDYYEQYF	TGTGCCAGCAGTGAAGACTACTACGAGCAGTACTTC
TRBV15	NA	NA	TRBJ1-2	CATSRGGTDYGYTF	TGTGCCACCAGCAGGGGAGGGACGGACTATGGCTACACCTTC
TRBV7-9	few	NA	TRBJ2-6	CASSYRAGAGANVLTF	TGTGCCAGCAGCTACCGGGCGGGTGCTGGGGCCAACGTCCTGACTTTC
TRBV10-3	NA	TRBD1	TRBJ2-7	CAITSPDRGDYEQYF	TGTGCCATAACGTCGCCGGACAGGGGGGACTACGAGCAGTACTTC
TRBV7-8	NA	TRBD1	TRBJ2-7	CASSSDRSPYEQYF	TGTGCCAGCAGCTCGGACAGGTCCCCCTACGAGCAGTACTTC
TRBV5-1	NA	NA	TRBJ1-1	CASSLWPVGQGNTEAFF	TGCGCCAGCAGCTTGTGGCCCGTCGGGCAGGGGAACACTGAAGCTTTCTTT
TRBV10-3	NA	TRBD1	TRBJ1-1	CAISSNRGRGTEAFF	TGTGCCATCAGTTCCAACAGGGGGCGCGGCACTGAAGCTTTCTTT
TRBV5-1	NA	NA	TRBJ1-1	CASSYWTENTEAFF	TGCGCCAGCAGCTACTGGACTGAGAACACTGAAGCTTTCTTT
TRBV2	NA	NA	TRBJ1-2	CASSEGDTYGYTF	TGTGCCAGCAGTGAAGGGGACACCTATGGCTACACCTTC
TRBV5-4	NA	TRBD1	TRBJ1-6	CASSPFRDSKSSYNSPLHF	TGTGCCAGCAGCCCGTTCCGGGACAGTAAGAGCTCCTATAATTCACCCCTCCACTTT
TRBV6-1	NA	TRBD2	TRBJ2-5	CASSEETGGEREETQYF	TGTGCCAGCAGTGAAGAAACTGGGGGGGAGAGAGAAGAGACCCAGTACTTC
TRBV5-1	many	NA	TRBJ2-1	CASSRTTTTYNEQFF	TGCGCCAGCAGCCGGACTACAACAACCTACAATGAGCAGTTCTTC
TRBV19	NA	NA	TRBJ1-2	CASSIVRANYGYTF	TGTGCCAGTAGTATCGTGCGGGCCAACTATGGCTACACCTTC
TRBV11-1	NA	TRBD1	TRBJ1-2	CASRPGGMGYTF	TGTGCCAGCAGACCAGGGGGCATGGGCTACACCTTC
TRBV29-1	once	NA	TRBJ2-1	CSGWTASNEQFF	TGCAGCGGATGGACAGCTTCCAATGAGCAGTTCTTC
TRBV5-6	NA	NA	TRBJ2-6	CASSLAGTGANVLTF	TGTGCCAGCAGCTTGGCGGGGACTGGGGCCAACGTCCTGACTTTC
TRBV4-3	NA	NA	TRBJ1-1	CASRQTVTRGMNTEAFF	TGCGCCAGCAGGCAGACAGTCACAAGGGGAATGAACACTGAAGCTTTCTTT
TRBV5-4	few	TRBD1	TRBJ2-7	CASSLDRGNYEQYF	TGTGCCAGCAGCTTGGACAGGGGAAACTACGAGCAGTACTTC
TRBV18	NA	NA	TRBJ1-3	CASSPGGRRSGNTIYF	TGTGCCAGCTCACCGGGGGGACGTAGATCTGGAAACACCATATATTTT